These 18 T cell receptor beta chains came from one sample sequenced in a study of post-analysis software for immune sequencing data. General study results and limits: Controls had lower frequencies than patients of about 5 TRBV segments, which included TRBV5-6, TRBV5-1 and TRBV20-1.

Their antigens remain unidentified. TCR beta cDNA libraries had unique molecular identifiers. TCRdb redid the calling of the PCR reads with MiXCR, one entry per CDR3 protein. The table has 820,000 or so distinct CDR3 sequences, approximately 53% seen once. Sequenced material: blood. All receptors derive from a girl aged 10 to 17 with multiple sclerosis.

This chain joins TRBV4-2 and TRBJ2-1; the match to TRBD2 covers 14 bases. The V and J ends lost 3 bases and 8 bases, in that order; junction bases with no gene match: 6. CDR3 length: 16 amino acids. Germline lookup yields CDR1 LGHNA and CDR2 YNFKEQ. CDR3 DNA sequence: TGTGCCAGCAGCCACCGACTAGCGGGGGGGCATGATGAGCAGTTCTTC. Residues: CASSHRLAGGHDEQFF.

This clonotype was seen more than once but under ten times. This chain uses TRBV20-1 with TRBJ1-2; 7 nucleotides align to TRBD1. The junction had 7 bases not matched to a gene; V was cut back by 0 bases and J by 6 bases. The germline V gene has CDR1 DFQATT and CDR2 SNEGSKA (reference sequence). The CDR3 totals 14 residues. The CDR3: CSARDYRGVHGYTF. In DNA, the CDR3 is TGCAGTGCTAGAGATTACAGGGGAGTTCATGGCTACACCTTC.

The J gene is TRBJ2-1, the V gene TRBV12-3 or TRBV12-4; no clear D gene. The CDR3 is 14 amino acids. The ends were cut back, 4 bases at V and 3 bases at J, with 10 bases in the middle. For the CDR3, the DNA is TGTGCCAGCAGTTATTCAGTCTTCTACAATGAGCAGTTCTTC. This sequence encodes CASSYSVFYNEQFF.

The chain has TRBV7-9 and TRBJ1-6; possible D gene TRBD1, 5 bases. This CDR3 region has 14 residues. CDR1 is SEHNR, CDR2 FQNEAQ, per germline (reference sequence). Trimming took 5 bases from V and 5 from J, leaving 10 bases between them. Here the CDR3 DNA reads TGTGCCAGCAGCCAGGGCCTCAATAATTCACCCCTCCACTTT. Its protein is CASSQGLNNSPLHF.

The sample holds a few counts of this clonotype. The CDR3 loop reads CSARDPMQGGSYEQYF. DNA of the CDR3: TGCAGTGCTAGAGATCCGATGCAGGGAGGTTCCTACGAGCAGTACTTC. The chain uses TRBV20-1 and TRBJ2-7; weak D call: TRBD2 (6 bases). Trimming took off 0 bases at V and 1 base at J, with 16 bases between the two ends. The germline V gene encodes CDR1 DFQATT and CDR2 SNEGSKA (reference sequence). The CDR3 is 16 residues long.

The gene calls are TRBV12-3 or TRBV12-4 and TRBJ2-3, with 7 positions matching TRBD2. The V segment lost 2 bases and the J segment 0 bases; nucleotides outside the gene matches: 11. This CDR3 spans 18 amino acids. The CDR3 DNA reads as TGTGCCAGCAGTTTAAGGTCTAGCGGCACCCCGAGCACAGATACGCAGTATTTT. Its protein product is CASSLRSSGTPSTDTQYF.

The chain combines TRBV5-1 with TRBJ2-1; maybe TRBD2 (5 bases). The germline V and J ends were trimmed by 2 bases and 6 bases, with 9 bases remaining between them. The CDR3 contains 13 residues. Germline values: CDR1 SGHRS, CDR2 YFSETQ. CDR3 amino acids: CASSFERTNEQFF. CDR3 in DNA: TGCGCCAGCAGCTTTGAGCGGACCAATGAGCAGTTCTTC.

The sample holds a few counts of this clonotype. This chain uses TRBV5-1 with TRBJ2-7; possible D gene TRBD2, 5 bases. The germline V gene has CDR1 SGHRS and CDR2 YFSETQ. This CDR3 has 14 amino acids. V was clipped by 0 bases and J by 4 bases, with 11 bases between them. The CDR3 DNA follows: TGCGCCAGCAGCTTGGCCCCGACTACGTACGAGCAGTACTTC. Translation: CASSLAPTTYEQYF.

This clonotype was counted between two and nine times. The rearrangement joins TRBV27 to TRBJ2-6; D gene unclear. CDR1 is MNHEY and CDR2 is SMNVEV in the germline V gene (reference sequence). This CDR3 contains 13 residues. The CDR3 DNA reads TGTGCTTCGTCCCAAATGGGGGCCAACGTCCTGACTTTC. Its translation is CASSQMGANVLTF.

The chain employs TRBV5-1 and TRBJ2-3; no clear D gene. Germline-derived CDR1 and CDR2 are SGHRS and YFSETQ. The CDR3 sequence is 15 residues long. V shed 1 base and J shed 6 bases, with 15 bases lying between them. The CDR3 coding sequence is TGCGCCAGCAGCTTGACGGCAGATCGTCGGGATACGCAGTATTTT. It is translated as CASSLTADRRDTQYF. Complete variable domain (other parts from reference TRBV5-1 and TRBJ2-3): KAGVTQTPRYLIKTRGQQVTLSCSPISGHRSVSWYQQTPGQGLQFLFEYFSETQRNKGNFPGRFSGRQFSNSRSEMNVSTLELGDSALYLCASSLTADRRDTQYFGPGTRLTVL.

In nucleotides, the CDR3 is TGCAGCGTTGTCCGACTAGCGAAGGGGGATGAGCAGTTCTTC. Amino acids: CSVVRLAKGDEQFF. The chain joins TRBV29-1 to TRBJ2-1; TRBD2 agrees at 8 bases. J gave up 8 bases and V 4 bases, and 10 bases lay outside the gene matches. In germline, CDR1 is SQVTM, CDR2 ANQGSEA. This CDR3 has 14 amino acids.

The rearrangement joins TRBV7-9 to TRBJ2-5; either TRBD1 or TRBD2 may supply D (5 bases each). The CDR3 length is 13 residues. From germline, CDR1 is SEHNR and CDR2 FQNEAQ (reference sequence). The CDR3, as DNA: TGTACCACCCGCGCCGGGACCAGAGAGACCCAGTACTTC. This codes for CTTRAGTRETQYF. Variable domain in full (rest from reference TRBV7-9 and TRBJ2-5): DTGVSQNPRHKITKRGQNVTFRCDPISEHNRLYWYRQTLGQGPEFLTYFQNEAQLEKSRLLSDRFSAERPKGSFSTLEIQRTEQGDSAMYLCTTRAGTRETQYFGPGTRLLVL.

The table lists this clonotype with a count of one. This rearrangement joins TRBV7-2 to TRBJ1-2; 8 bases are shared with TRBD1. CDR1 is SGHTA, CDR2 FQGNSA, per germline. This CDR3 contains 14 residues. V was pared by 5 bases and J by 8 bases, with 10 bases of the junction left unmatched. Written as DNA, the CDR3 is TGTGCCAGCAGCCCCGGACAGGGTGATATCGGCTACACCTTC. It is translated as CASSPGQGDIGYTF.

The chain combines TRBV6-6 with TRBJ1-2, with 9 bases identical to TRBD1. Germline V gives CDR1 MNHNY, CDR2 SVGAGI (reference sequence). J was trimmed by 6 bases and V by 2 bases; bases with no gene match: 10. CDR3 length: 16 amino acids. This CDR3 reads CASSYLTGTGSNGYTF. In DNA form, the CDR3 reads TGTGCCAGCAGTTACCTAACCGGGACAGGGAGTAATGGCTACACCTTC.

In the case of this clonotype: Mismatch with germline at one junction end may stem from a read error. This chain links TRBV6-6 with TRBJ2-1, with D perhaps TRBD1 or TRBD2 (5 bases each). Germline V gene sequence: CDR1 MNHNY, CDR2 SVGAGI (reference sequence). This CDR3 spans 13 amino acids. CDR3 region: CASSYRGPDERFF. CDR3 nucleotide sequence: TGTGCCAGCAGTTACCGGGGCCCGGATGAGCGGTTCTTC.

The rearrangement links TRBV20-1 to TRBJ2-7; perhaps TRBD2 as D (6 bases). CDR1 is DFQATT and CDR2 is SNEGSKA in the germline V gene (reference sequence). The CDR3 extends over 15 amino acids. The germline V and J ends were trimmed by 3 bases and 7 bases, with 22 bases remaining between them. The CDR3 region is CSASSPRESSGEQYF. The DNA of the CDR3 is TGCAGTGCTAGCTCCCCTCGGGAGTCCTCGGGAGAGCAGTACTTC.

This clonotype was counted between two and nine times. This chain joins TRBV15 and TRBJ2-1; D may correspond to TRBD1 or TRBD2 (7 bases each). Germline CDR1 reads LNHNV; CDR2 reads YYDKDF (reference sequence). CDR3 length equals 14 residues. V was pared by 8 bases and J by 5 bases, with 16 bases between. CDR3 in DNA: TGTGCCACCCAAGCGGGGACAGACCACAATGAGCAGTTCTTC. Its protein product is CATQAGTDHNEQFF.

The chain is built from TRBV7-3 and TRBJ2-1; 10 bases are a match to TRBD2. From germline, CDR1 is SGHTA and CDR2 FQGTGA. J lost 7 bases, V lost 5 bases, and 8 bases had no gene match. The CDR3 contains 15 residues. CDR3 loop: CASSPFSGGPNEQFF. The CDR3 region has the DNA TGTGCCAGCAGCCCCTTTAGCGGGGGGCCGAATGAGCAGTTCTTC.